Listed below are T cell receptor beta chains from one sample, sequenced in a study of Ad26.COV2.S vaccination and SARS-CoV-2 variants. TCRdb's table, derived via immunoSEQ multiplex PCR, lists solely in-frame clones and lacks some. The sample lists approximately 300,000 clones, 85% occurring once. The sequencing here drew on peripheral blood, taken in a trial of Ad26.COV2.S vaccine versus placebo. Receptor source: a person between 18 and 60 years old who received the Ad26.COV2.S COVID-19 vaccine or a placebo. CDR3s include the opening cysteine and the closing phenylalanine or tryptophan. The D gene is left open where the match is weak. Clone size is not always given. Where it is, it says once, few, many or a class for expanded clones.

CDR3 protein: CASSVDNGPGELFF
CDR3 DNA: TGTGCCAGCAGCGTAGATAATGGGCCCGGGGAGCTGTTTTTT
V gene: TRBV9
D gene: .
clone size: once
J gene: TRBJ2-2

CDR3 protein: CASSYFGRTEAFF
CDR3 DNA: TGTGCCAGCAGTTATTTTGGTAGGACTGAAGCTTTCTTT
V gene: TRBV6-2/TRBV6-3
D gene: .
clone size: .
J gene: TRBJ1-1

CDR3 protein: CASSPGGWYEQYF
CDR3 DNA: TGTGCCAGCAGCCCCGGGGGGTGGTACGAGCAGTACTTC
V gene: TRBV7-2
D gene: TRBD2
clone size: .
J gene: TRBJ2-7

CDR3 protein: CASRLTVNTGELFF
CDR3 DNA: TGTGCCAGCAGACTGACAGTGAACACCGGGGAGCTGTTTTTT
V gene: TRBV2
D gene: .
clone size: .
J gene: TRBJ2-2

CDR3 protein: CASSTRRTGTSYNEQFF
CDR3 DNA: TGTGCCAGCAGCACCCGCAGGACAGGGACCTCCTACAATGAGCAGTTCTTC
V gene: TRBV5-8
D gene: TRBD1
clone size: .
J gene: TRBJ2-1

CDR3 protein: CAWSVSPGFFQETQYF
CDR3 DNA: TGTGCCTGGAGTGTATCCCCGGGATTCTTCCAAGAGACCCAGTACTTC
V gene: TRBV30
D gene: .
clone size: .
J gene: TRBJ2-5

CDR3 protein: CASSLAKTGAEETQYF
CDR3 DNA: TGTGCCAGCAGCTTAGCCAAGACAGGGGCAGAGGAGACCCAGTACTTC
V gene: TRBV7-2
D gene: TRBD1
clone size: .
J gene: TRBJ2-5

CDR3 protein: CAISGDRGETQYF
CDR3 DNA: TGTGCCATCAGCGGGGACAGGGGTGAGACCCAGTACTTC
V gene: TRBV10-3
D gene: TRBD1
clone size: .
J gene: TRBJ2-5

CDR3 protein: CASSQEMGAYGRETQYF
CDR3 DNA: TGTGCCAGCAGCCAAGAAATGGGAGCCTATGGGCGAGAGACCCAGTACTTC
V gene: TRBV3-1/TRBV3-2
D gene: .
clone size: .
J gene: TRBJ2-5

CDR3 protein: CASSTGTGGEQYF
CDR3 DNA: TGTGCCAGCAGCACCGGGACAGGGGGCGAGCAGTACTTC
V gene: TRBV7-6
D gene: TRBD1
clone size: few
J gene: TRBJ2-7

CDR3 protein: CASSFFVLMTGDPSDTQYF
CDR3 DNA: TGTGCCAGCAGCTTCTTTGTATTAATGACAGGGGATCCCTCAGATACGCAGTATTTT
V gene: TRBV5-6
D gene: TRBD1
clone size: .
J gene: TRBJ2-3

CDR3 protein: CASSSRSSRQETQYF
CDR3 DNA: TGTGCCAGCAGCTCCCGGAGTAGCAGGCAAGAGACCCAGTACTTC
V gene: TRBV5-4
D gene: .
clone size: .
J gene: TRBJ2-5

CDR3 protein: CASSLEPGRSGANVLTF
CDR3 DNA: TGCGCCAGCAGCTTGGAACCAGGCCGCTCTGGGGCCAACGTCCTGACTTTC
V gene: TRBV5-1
D gene: .
clone size: .
J gene: TRBJ2-6

CDR3 protein: CASSSGQGYQPQHF
CDR3 DNA: TGTGCCAGCAGTTCCGGACAGGGCTATCAGCCCCAGCATTTT
V gene: TRBV27
D gene: TRBD1
clone size: once
J gene: TRBJ1-5

CDR3 protein: CASSLTGTDTQYF
CDR3 DNA: TGTGCCAGCAGCTTGACCGGGACAGATACGCAGTATTTT
V gene: TRBV5-6
D gene: .
clone size: .
J gene: TRBJ2-3

CDR3 protein: CASNHRGQDEQFF
CDR3 DNA: TGTGCCAGCAACCACAGGGGGCAGGATGAGCAGTTCTTC
V gene: TRBV7-2
D gene: TRBD1
clone size: many
J gene: TRBJ2-1

CDR3 protein: CASSLVLGRILKAFF
CDR3 DNA: TGTGCCAGCAGCTTAGTCCTGGGGCGCATCCTGAAAGCTTTCTTT
V gene: TRBV7-2
D gene: .
clone size: .
J gene: TRBJ1-1

CDR3 protein: CASSLVRGNTIYF
CDR3 DNA: TGTGCCAGCAGTTTAGTGAGGGGAAACACCATATATTTT
V gene: TRBV12-3/TRBV12-4
D gene: .
clone size: .
J gene: TRBJ1-3

CDR3 protein: CASSSPGQGVDYGYTF
CDR3 DNA: TGTGCCAGCTCATCCCCGGGACAGGGAGTAGACTATGGCTACACCTTC
V gene: TRBV18
D gene: TRBD1
clone size: .
J gene: TRBJ1-2

CDR3 protein: CASSRSWRSNYGYTF
CDR3 DNA: TGTGCCAGCAGCCGCAGTTGGCGCTCTAACTATGGCTACACCTTC
V gene: TRBV5-6
D gene: .
clone size: .
J gene: TRBJ1-2

CDR3 protein: CASSAPSDASSYEQYF
CDR3 DNA: TGTGCCAGCTCCGCTCCGAGTGACGCGAGCTCCTACGAGCAGTACTTC
V gene: TRBV18
D gene: .
clone size: once
J gene: TRBJ2-7

CDR3 protein: CASSIAKGLSGYTF
CDR3 DNA: TGTGCCAGTAGTATAGCCAAAGGACTTTCTGGCTACACCTTC
V gene: TRBV19
D gene: .
clone size: .
J gene: TRBJ1-2

CDR3 protein: CASSGRRVQETQYF
CDR3 DNA: TGTGCCAGTAGTGGCCGGAGAGTACAAGAGACCCAGTACTTC
V gene: TRBV19
D gene: .
clone size: .
J gene: TRBJ2-5

CDR3 protein: CASRAAGTGVDGYTF
CDR3 DNA: TGTGCCAGCAGAGCAGCCGGGACAGGGGTAGATGGCTACACCTTC
V gene: TRBV28
D gene: TRBD1
clone size: .
J gene: TRBJ1-2

CDR3 protein: CASSLQRGGSHEQYF
CDR3 DNA: TGTGCCAGCAGCCTTCAGAGAGGGGGTTCCCACGAGCAGTACTTC
V gene: TRBV5-6
D gene: .
clone size: .
J gene: TRBJ2-7

CDR3 protein: CASSLRTGDLYGYTF
CDR3 DNA: TGTGCCAGCAGCCTAAGGACAGGGGACCTCTATGGCTACACCTTC
V gene: TRBV11-2
D gene: TRBD1
clone size: .
J gene: TRBJ1-2

CDR3 protein: CASSSTSGGYEQYF
CDR3 DNA: TGCGCCAGCAGCTCCACTAGCGGGGGCTACGAGCAGTACTTC
V gene: TRBV5-1
D gene: TRBD2
clone size: .
J gene: TRBJ2-7

CDR3 protein: CAWSVRGAGANVLTF
CDR3 DNA: TGTGCCTGGAGTGTTCGGGGGGCCGGGGCCAACGTCCTGACTTTC
V gene: TRBV30
D gene: .
clone size: .
J gene: TRBJ2-6

CDR3 protein: CASSQDLGASTGELFF
CDR3 DNA: TGTGCCAGCAGCCAAGATCTGGGGGCTTCTACCGGGGAGCTGTTTTTT
V gene: TRBV3-1/TRBV3-2
D gene: .
clone size: .
J gene: TRBJ2-2

CDR3 protein: CASSPNPNYGYTF
CDR3 DNA: TGCGCCAGCAGCCCCAACCCGAACTATGGCTACACCTTC
V gene: TRBV5-1
D gene: .
clone size: .
J gene: TRBJ1-2

CDR3 protein: CASSLGAARERAFF
CDR3 DNA: TGTGCCAGCAGCTTAGGAGCGGCCAGGGAGAGAGCTTTCTTT
V gene: TRBV11-2
D gene: .
clone size: .
J gene: TRBJ1-1

CDR3 protein: CATNRGRSNQPQHF
CDR3 DNA: TGTGCGACCAACAGGGGTCGCAGCAATCAGCCCCAGCATTTT
V gene: TRBV7-9
D gene: TRBD1
clone size: .
J gene: TRBJ1-5

CDR3 protein: CASSFSQSPLHF
CDR3 DNA: TGTGCCAGTAGTTTTTCCCAGTCACCCCTCCACTTT
V gene: TRBV19
D gene: .
clone size: .
J gene: TRBJ1-6

CDR3 protein: CASSLGHQNRGPAGYTF
CDR3 DNA: TGTGCCAGCAGCTTAGGTCACCAGAACAGGGGGCCGGCTGGCTACACCTTC
V gene: TRBV5-4
D gene: TRBD1
clone size: .
J gene: TRBJ1-2

CDR3 protein: CSVTLAGDSSYEQYF
CDR3 DNA: TGCAGCGTTACCCTGGCCGGGGATTCTTCCTACGAGCAGTACTTC
V gene: TRBV29-1
D gene: .
clone size: .
J gene: TRBJ2-7

CDR3 protein: CASSRGPRVEAFF
CDR3 DNA: TGTGCCAGTAGTCGGGGACCGCGGGTTGAAGCTTTCTTT
V gene: TRBV19
D gene: .
clone size: .
J gene: TRBJ1-1

CDR3 protein: CASSLELTGGGEAFF
CDR3 DNA: TGTGCCAGCAGCTTAGAGCTGACAGGGGGAGGTGAAGCTTTCTTT
V gene: TRBV11-3
D gene: TRBD1
clone size: .
J gene: TRBJ1-1

CDR3 protein: CASSWGQGGEQYF
CDR3 DNA: TGTGCCAGCAGCTGGGGACAGGGCGGCGAGCAGTACTTC
V gene: TRBV5-6
D gene: TRBD1
clone size: .
J gene: TRBJ2-7

CDR3 protein: CASGRYYEQYF
CDR3 DNA: TGTGCCAGCGGCCGCTATTACGAGCAGTACTTC
V gene: TRBV12-3/TRBV12-4
D gene: .
clone size: .
J gene: TRBJ2-7

CDR3 protein: CASSLPDSSGGDTEAFF
CDR3 DNA: TGCGCCAGCAGCTTACCAGACAGCTCCGGCGGAGACACTGAAGCTTTCTTT
V gene: TRBV5-1
D gene: .
clone size: once
J gene: TRBJ1-1

CDR3 protein: CASSPDGGPLWGYTF
CDR3 DNA: TGCGCCAGCAGCCCCGACGGGGGCCCACTATGGGGCTACACCTTC
V gene: TRBV5-1
D gene: .
clone size: .
J gene: TRBJ1-2